This T cell receptor beta chain was obtained from a study of blood T cell repertoires in COVID-19. Study information: Both acute and convalescent COVID-19 samples were obtained from the United States, Italy and Spain.

TCRdb's copy holds only in-frame clones and misses some; the assay was immunoSEQ multiplex PCR. This sample yields roughly 75,000 clones, of which around nine tenths are seen a single time; about 6.5% belongs to the top ten. This CDR3 has 16 amino acids. With 1 base removed from V and 3 bases from J, the gap between germline ends came to 14 bases. Germline CDR1 is SGHAT and CDR2 is FQNNGV. Patients in Seattle were enrolled during active infection, then followed longitudinally. The clonotype was recovered from a man of 80 years or more with COVID-19, enrolled during active disease. The V and J genes are TRBV11-2 and TRBJ2-3; weak D call: TRBD1 (5 bases). Specimen: peripheral blood. CDR3 sequence reads: CASSLVSGILTDTQYF. The CDR3 nucleotides read TGTGCCAGCAGCTTAGTTTCAGGGATCTTGACAGATACGCAGTATTTT.